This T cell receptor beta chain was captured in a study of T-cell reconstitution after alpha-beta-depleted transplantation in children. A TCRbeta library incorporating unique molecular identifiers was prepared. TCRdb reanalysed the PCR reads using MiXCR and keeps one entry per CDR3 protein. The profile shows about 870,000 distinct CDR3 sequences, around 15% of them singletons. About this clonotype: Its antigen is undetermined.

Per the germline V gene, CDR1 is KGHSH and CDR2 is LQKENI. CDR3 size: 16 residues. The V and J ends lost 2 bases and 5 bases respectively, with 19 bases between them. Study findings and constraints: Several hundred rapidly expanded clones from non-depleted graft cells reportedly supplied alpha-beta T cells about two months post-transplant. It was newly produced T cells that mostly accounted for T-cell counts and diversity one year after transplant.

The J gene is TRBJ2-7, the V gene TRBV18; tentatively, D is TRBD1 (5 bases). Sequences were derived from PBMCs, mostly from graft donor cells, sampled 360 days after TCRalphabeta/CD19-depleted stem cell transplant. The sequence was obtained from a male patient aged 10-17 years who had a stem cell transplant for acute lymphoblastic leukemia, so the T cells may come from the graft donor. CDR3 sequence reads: CASSPSRGSWTNEQYF. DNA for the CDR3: TGTGCCAGCTCACCAAGTCGCGGTTCCTGGACAAACGAGCAGTACTTC.